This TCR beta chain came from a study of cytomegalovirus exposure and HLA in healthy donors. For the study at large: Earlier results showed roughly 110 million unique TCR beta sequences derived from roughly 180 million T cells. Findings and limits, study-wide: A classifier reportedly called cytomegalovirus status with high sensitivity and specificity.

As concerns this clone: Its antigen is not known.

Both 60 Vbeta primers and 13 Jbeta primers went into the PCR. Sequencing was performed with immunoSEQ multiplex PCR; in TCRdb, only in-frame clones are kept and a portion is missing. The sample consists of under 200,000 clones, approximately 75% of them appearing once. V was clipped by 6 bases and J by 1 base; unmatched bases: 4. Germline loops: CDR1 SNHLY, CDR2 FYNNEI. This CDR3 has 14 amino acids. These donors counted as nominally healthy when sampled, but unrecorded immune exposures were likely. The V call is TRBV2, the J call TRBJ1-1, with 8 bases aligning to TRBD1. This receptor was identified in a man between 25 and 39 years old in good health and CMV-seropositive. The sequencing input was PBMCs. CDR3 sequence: CASRIRGQNTEAFF. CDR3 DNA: TGTGCCAGCAGGATCAGGGGGCAGAACACTGAAGCTTTCTTT.